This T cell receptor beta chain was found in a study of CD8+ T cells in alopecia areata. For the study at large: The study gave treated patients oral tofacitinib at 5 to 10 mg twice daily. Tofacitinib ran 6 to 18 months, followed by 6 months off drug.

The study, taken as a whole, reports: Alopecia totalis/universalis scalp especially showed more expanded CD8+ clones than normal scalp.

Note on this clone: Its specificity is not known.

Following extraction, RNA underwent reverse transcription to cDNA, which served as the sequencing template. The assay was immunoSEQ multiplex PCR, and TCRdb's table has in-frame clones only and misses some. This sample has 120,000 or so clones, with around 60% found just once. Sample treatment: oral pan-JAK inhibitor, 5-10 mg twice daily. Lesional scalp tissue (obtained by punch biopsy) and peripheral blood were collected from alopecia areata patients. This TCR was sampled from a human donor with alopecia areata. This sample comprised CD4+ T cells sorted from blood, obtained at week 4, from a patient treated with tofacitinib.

CDR3 nucleotide sequence: TGTGCCAGCAGTTCGGTTAGCTCCTATAATTCACCCCTCCACTTT. It is translated as CASSSVSSYNSPLHF. V usage is TRBV6-6 and J usage is TRBJ1-6; D gene uncertain. Trimming shortened V by 4 bases and J by 0 bases, and 7 bases separated the two germline ends. This CDR3 contains 15 residues. The germline V gene encodes CDR1 MNHNY and CDR2 SVGAGI (reference sequence).